One sample yielded the 5 T cell receptor beta chains listed below, sequenced in a study of blood T cells in healthy people across ages. Alongside a J-beta primer mix, a sample-barcoded 5' primer served in a second PCR lasting about 7 to 11 cycles. TCRdb reprocessed the 5' RACE reads with MiXCR, giving one entry per CDR3 protein. This table holds about 2 million distinct CDR3 sequences, 40% to 55% found once. Sequencing input: blood. The receptors were sampled from a woman in her 40s in good health.

V gene TRBV6-1 combines with J gene TRBJ1-5; D not certain. V was pared by 2 bases and J by 11 bases, with 7 bases between. The germline CDR1 and CDR2 sequences are MNHNS and SASEGT. The CDR3 runs 11 residues. The DNA for the CDR3 is TGTGCCAGCAGTGAAAGACGGGCCCAGCATTTT. Translated: CASSERRAQHF.

The chain joins TRBV27 to TRBJ1-1; D perhaps matches TRBD1 (5 bases). The CDR3 spans 13 residues. Germline loops: CDR1 MNHEY, CDR2 SMNVEV (reference sequence). The V and J ends lost 0 bases and 8 bases respectively, with 10 bases between them. DNA of the CDR3: TGTGCCAGCAGTTTATCGGGGCCAGGGGAAGCTTTCTTT. Translating gives CASSLSGPGEAFF.

The chain combines TRBV7-2 with TRBJ2-4; 9 bases fit TRBD1. The CDR3 consists of 16 residues. The V segment lost 5 bases and the J segment 11 bases; nucleotides outside the gene matches: 16. Germline loops: CDR1 SGHTA, CDR2 FQGNSA. The CDR3 region has the DNA TGTGCCAGCAGCGGGAACCCCGGGACAGGGCACGAACTTCAGTACTTC. It specifies CASSGNPGTGHELQYF.

This clonotype was seen many times. The chain carries TRBV10-3 and TRBJ2-5; D not certain. V lost 2 bases and J lost 5, with 12 bases in between. CDR1 ENHRY and CDR2 SYGVKD come from the germline V gene. There are 14 residues in the CDR3. In nucleotides, the CDR3 is TGTGCCATCAGTGAGGGGGAAGTTGCGGAGACCCAGTACTTC. Protein sequence: CAISEGEVAETQYF.

A few counts support this clonotype. The CDR3 DNA follows: TGTGCCAGCAGCCCATGGGGGGGGAGACGCTACAATGAGCAGTTCTTC. This gives the protein CASSPWGGRRYNEQFF. The chain combines TRBV3-1 with TRBJ2-1, with 7 bases that match TRBD2. The CDR3 is made up of 16 amino acids. The germline V gene has CDR1 LGHDT and CDR2 YNNKEL (reference sequence). V shed 4 bases and J 3 bases; nucleotides not matched to a gene: 9.